These T cell receptor beta chains were read from a single sample in a study of cytomegalovirus exposure and HLA in healthy donors. Here immunoSEQ multiplex PCR was the method, and the copy in TCRdb shows in-frame clones only, minus some. In the table there are 50,000 or so clones, about 70% of which are singletons. The sample was PBMCs. The source of these receptors is a young man in good health and CMV-seronegative. Each CDR3 is given with its conserved first and last residue. A D gene is named only where the DNA matches it firmly. A row's size may be missing; if present it is once, few, many or a size class.

V gene: TRBV4-1; D gene: -; J gene: TRBJ1-5; clone size: few; CDR3 protein: CASSQDLDQPQHF; CDR3 DNA: TGCGCCAGCAGCCAAGATTTAGATCAGCCCCAGCATTTT
V gene: TRBV5-8; D gene: TRBD1; J gene: TRBJ1-4; clone size: -; CDR3 protein: CASRQRGRDEKLFF; CDR3 DNA: TGTGCCAGCAGACAGAGGGGGCGCGATGAAAAACTGTTTTTT
V gene: TRBV7-8; D gene: -; J gene: TRBJ2-6; clone size: once; CDR3 protein: CASISSSGANVLTF; CDR3 DNA: TGTGCCAGCATATCCTCCTCTGGGGCCAACGTCCTGACTTTC
V gene: TRBV5-1; D gene: -; J gene: TRBJ2-7; clone size: -; CDR3 protein: CASSLGHESYEQYF; CDR3 DNA: TGCGCCAGCAGCTTGGGACACGAATCCTACGAGCAGTACTTC
V gene: TRBV4-2; D gene: -; J gene: TRBJ2-1; clone size: once; CDR3 protein: CASSQDPGARVYNEQFF; CDR3 DNA: TGTGCCAGCAGCCAAGATCCAGGCGCGCGGGTCTACAATGAGCAGTTCTTC
V gene: TRBV11-3; D gene: TRBD1; J gene: TRBJ2-5; clone size: -; CDR3 protein: CASSFGQGQETQYF; CDR3 DNA: TGTGCCAGCAGCTTCGGACAGGGCCAAGAGACCCAGTACTTC
V gene: TRBV2; D gene: TRBD2; J gene: TRBJ2-7; clone size: -; CDR3 protein: CASRKPLAGGYEQYF; CDR3 DNA: TGTGCCAGCAGGAAACCACTAGCGGGGGGGTACGAGCAGTACTTC
V gene: TRBV6-1; D gene: -; J gene: TRBJ2-7; clone size: -; CDR3 protein: CASSEWHNYEQYF; CDR3 DNA: TGTGCCAGCAGTGAATGGCACAACTACGAGCAGTACTTC
V gene: TRBV5-6; D gene: TRBD2; J gene: TRBJ2-2; clone size: -; CDR3 protein: CASSPWTSGRTGELFF; CDR3 DNA: TGTGCCAGCAGTCCCTGGACTAGCGGGAGGACCGGGGAGCTGTTTTTT
V gene: TRBV11-2; D gene: -; J gene: TRBJ1-5; clone size: once; CDR3 protein: CASSLGPHRDQPQHF; CDR3 DNA: TGTGCCAGCAGCTTAGGCCCACACCGGGATCAGCCCCAGCATTTT
V gene: TRBV15; D gene: TRBD2; J gene: TRBJ2-1; clone size: -; CDR3 protein: CATSSPGTSGEYNEQFF; CDR3 DNA: TGTGCCACCAGCAGCCCCGGGACTAGCGGGGAGTACAATGAGCAGTTCTTC
V gene: TRBV30; D gene: TRBD1; J gene: TRBJ2-7; clone size: once; CDR3 protein: CAWSYRDRGDEQYF; CDR3 DNA: TGTGCCTGGAGTTACCGGGACAGGGGGGACGAGCAGTACTTC
V gene: TRBV29-1; D gene: -; J gene: TRBJ2-7; clone size: few; CDR3 protein: CSVPGTGPYEQYF; CDR3 DNA: TGCAGCGTACCCGGGACTGGACCCTACGAGCAGTACTTC
V gene: TRBV7-9; D gene: -; J gene: TRBJ2-5; clone size: -; CDR3 protein: CASSLVGGAEETQYF; CDR3 DNA: TGTGCCAGCAGCTTAGTTGGAGGGGCGGAAGAGACCCAGTACTTC
V gene: TRBV19; D gene: -; J gene: TRBJ2-1; clone size: -; CDR3 protein: CASSTLGGGLSEQFF; CDR3 DNA: TGTGCCAGTAGTACGCTGGGAGGAGGTCTTAGTGAGCAGTTCTTC
V gene: TRBV27; D gene: -; J gene: TRBJ1-1; clone size: -; CDR3 protein: CASSLYRAAEAFF; CDR3 DNA: TGTGCCAGCAGTCTTTACAGGGCGGCTGAAGCTTTCTTT
V gene: TRBV19; D gene: TRBD2; J gene: TRBJ2-1; clone size: -; CDR3 protein: CASSIGTSGIEQFF; CDR3 DNA: TGTGCCAGTAGTATCGGGACTAGCGGAATTGAGCAGTTCTTC
V gene: TRBV10-3; D gene: -; J gene: TRBJ2-7; clone size: -; CDR3 protein: CAISESSFRAGSDEQYF; CDR3 DNA: TGTGCCATCAGTGAGTCATCGTTCAGGGCCGGTTCTGACGAGCAGTACTTC
V gene: TRBV5-1; D gene: TRBD2; J gene: TRBJ2-1; clone size: -; CDR3 protein: CASSLTGTSGLNEQFF; CDR3 DNA: TGCGCCAGCAGCCTTACGGGGACTAGCGGACTAAATGAGCAGTTCTTC
V gene: TRBV6-1; D gene: -; J gene: TRBJ1-4; clone size: large; CDR3 protein: CASNRYNEKLFF; CDR3 DNA: TGTGCCAGCAATCGCTATAATGAAAAACTGTTTTTT
V gene: TRBV6-1; D gene: TRBD2; J gene: TRBJ2-1; clone size: once; CDR3 protein: CASSSLAGGPYEQFF; CDR3 DNA: TGTGCCAGCAGCTCACTAGCGGGAGGGCCATATGAGCAGTTCTTC
V gene: TRBV5-1; D gene: TRBD2; J gene: TRBJ2-1; clone size: -; CDR3 protein: CASSLLAGGVNEQFF; CDR3 DNA: TGCGCCAGCAGCTTACTAGCGGGAGGAGTAAATGAGCAGTTCTTC
V gene: TRBV5-1; D gene: TRBD1; J gene: TRBJ2-7; clone size: few; CDR3 protein: CASSPRDRVQEQYF; CDR3 DNA: TGCGCCAGCAGCCCCCGGGACAGGGTCCAAGAGCAGTACTTC
V gene: TRBV11-2; D gene: TRBD1; J gene: TRBJ2-1; clone size: -; CDR3 protein: CATRGPFDNEQFF; CDR3 DNA: TGTGCCACGAGGGGGCCATTTGACAATGAGCAGTTCTTC
V gene: TRBV25-1; D gene: TRBD2; J gene: TRBJ2-3; clone size: -; CDR3 protein: CASSLTSGRDTQYF; CDR3 DNA: TGTGCCAGCAGTCTAACTAGCGGGCGAGATACGCAGTATTTT
V gene: TRBV30; D gene: TRBD1; J gene: TRBJ1-1; clone size: few; CDR3 protein: CATTTGNLEAFF; CDR3 DNA: TGTGCCACAACGACAGGGAACCTTGAAGCTTTCTTT
V gene: TRBV6-4; D gene: TRBD1; J gene: TRBJ1-1; clone size: medium-sized; CDR3 protein: CASSHGQENTEAFF; CDR3 DNA: TGTGCCAGCAGCCATGGACAGGAGAACACTGAAGCTTTCTTT
V gene: TRBV5-6; D gene: TRBD2; J gene: TRBJ2-1; clone size: few; CDR3 protein: CASSGGRRGLAIF; CDR3 DNA: TGTGCCAGCAGCGGGGGCCGGAGGGGACTAGCGATCTTC
V gene: TRBV7-6; D gene: TRBD1; J gene: TRBJ1-1; clone size: -; CDR3 protein: CASSPRQGPMNTEAFF; CDR3 DNA: TGTGCCAGCAGCCCAAGACAGGGCCCCATGAACACTGAAGCTTTCTTT
V gene: TRBV7-9; D gene: TRBD1; J gene: TRBJ1-1; clone size: -; CDR3 protein: CASSPSTGRTEAFF; CDR3 DNA: TGTGCCAGCAGCCCGTCGACAGGGAGGACTGAAGCTTTCTTT
V gene: TRBV29-1; D gene: -; J gene: TRBJ1-5; clone size: once; CDR3 protein: CSVEGYEGGASNQPQHF; CDR3 DNA: TGCAGCGTTGAAGGGTATGAAGGGGGAGCTAGCAATCAGCCCCAGCATTTT
V gene: TRBV2; D gene: TRBD2; J gene: TRBJ2-5; clone size: few; CDR3 protein: CASSEEGLAGERSTQYF; CDR3 DNA: TGTGCCAGCAGTGAAGAAGGCCTAGCGGGAGAAAGATCGACCCAGTACTTC
V gene: TRBV29-1; D gene: -; J gene: TRBJ2-7; clone size: -; CDR3 protein: CSVEVAASSYEQYF; CDR3 DNA: TGCAGCGTTGAAGTGGCGGCGAGCTCCTACGAGCAGTACTTC
V gene: TRBV7-2; D gene: -; J gene: TRBJ2-4; clone size: -; CDR3 protein: CASSLNRLLAKNIQYF; CDR3 DNA: TGTGCCAGCAGCTTAAACAGGCTTTTAGCCAAAAACATTCAGTACTTC
V gene: TRBV11-2; D gene: -; J gene: TRBJ2-3; clone size: -; CDR3 protein: CASSNRGRGSDTQYF; CDR3 DNA: TGTGCCAGCAGCAACAGGGGACGGGGGTCAGATACGCAGTATTTT
V gene: TRBV19; D gene: -; J gene: TRBJ2-5; clone size: -; CDR3 protein: CATREGDETQYF; CDR3 DNA: TGTGCCACCCGAGAAGGAGACGAGACCCAGTACTTC
V gene: TRBV12-5; D gene: -; J gene: TRBJ1-1; clone size: -; CDR3 protein: CASGLPMNTEAFF; CDR3 DNA: TGTGCTAGTGGTTTGCCCATGAACACTGAAGCTTTCTTT
V gene: TRBV5-6; D gene: -; J gene: TRBJ2-3; clone size: few; CDR3 protein: CASSLNLETDTQYF; CDR3 DNA: TGTGCCAGCAGCTTGAATCTAGAGACAGATACGCAGTATTTT
V gene: TRBV6-4; D gene: -; J gene: TRBJ2-1; clone size: -; CDR3 protein: CASSDSDNNEQFF; CDR3 DNA: TGTGCCAGCAGTGACTCGGACAACAATGAGCAGTTCTTC
V gene: TRBV23-1; D gene: -; J gene: TRBJ2-7; clone size: -; CDR3 protein: CASRHQGGGAVGEQYF; CDR3 DNA: TGCGCCAGCCGTCACCAAGGAGGGGGCGCGGTGGGCGAGCAGTACTTC
V gene: TRBV6-1; D gene: -; J gene: TRBJ1-1; clone size: -; CDR3 protein: CASSEQNTEAFF; CDR3 DNA: TGTGCCAGCAGTGAACAGAACACTGAAGCTTTCTTT
V gene: TRBV7-8; D gene: -; J gene: TRBJ2-7; clone size: -; CDR3 protein: CASSLSSSGFSYEQYF; CDR3 DNA: TGTGCCAGCAGCTTATCTTCCAGCGGATTCTCCTACGAGCAGTACTTC
V gene: TRBV4-2; D gene: TRBD2; J gene: TRBJ2-1; clone size: few; CDR3 protein: CASSQDGAGGYNEQFF; CDR3 DNA: TGTGCCAGCAGCCAAGATGGAGCGGGAGGGTACAATGAGCAGTTCTTC
V gene: TRBV19; D gene: -; J gene: TRBJ2-2; clone size: -; CDR3 protein: CASSAGGGTGELFF; CDR3 DNA: TGTGCCAGTAGTGCAGGGGGAGGTACCGGGGAGCTGTTTTTT
V gene: TRBV27; D gene: -; J gene: TRBJ2-1; clone size: -; CDR3 protein: CASREVGAGNEQFF; CDR3 DNA: TGTGCCAGCAGGGAAGTGGGGGCTGGCAATGAGCAGTTCTTC
V gene: TRBV6-1; D gene: -; J gene: TRBJ2-4; clone size: -; CDR3 protein: CASSEGRDIQYF; CDR3 DNA: TGTGCCAGCAGTGAAGGCAGGGACATTCAGTACTTC
V gene: TRBV7-6; D gene: -; J gene: TRBJ1-4; clone size: once; CDR3 protein: CASSLAVLMGTSDEKLFF; CDR3 DNA: TGTGCCAGCAGCTTAGCGGTTCTCATGGGGACATCTGATGAAAAACTGTTTTTT
V gene: TRBV11-3; D gene: -; J gene: TRBJ2-2; clone size: -; CDR3 protein: CASSLVRGGGELFF; CDR3 DNA: TGTGCCAGCAGCTTAGTTCGGGGTGGTGGGGAGCTGTTTTTT
V gene: TRBV5-4; D gene: TRBD1; J gene: TRBJ2-7; clone size: few; CDR3 protein: CASSLPGQRASEQYF; CDR3 DNA: TGTGCCAGCAGCTTGCCGGGACAGAGGGCTTCCGAGCAGTACTTC
V gene: TRBV6-5; D gene: TRBD1; J gene: TRBJ1-2; clone size: -; CDR3 protein: CASTPGQYYGYTF; CDR3 DNA: TGTGCCAGCACTCCGGGACAGTACTATGGCTACACCTTC
V gene: TRBV4-1; D gene: -; J gene: TRBJ1-6; clone size: -; CDR3 protein: CASSQDPPGYSPLHF; CDR3 DNA: TGCGCCAGCAGCCAAGATCCCCCAGGTTATTCACCCCTCCACTTT
V gene: TRBV29-1; D gene: TRBD1; J gene: TRBJ2-7; clone size: -; CDR3 protein: CSVRWTGRWEQYF; CDR3 DNA: TGCAGCGTTCGATGGACAGGGCGGTGGGAGCAGTACTTC
V gene: TRBV6-4; D gene: -; J gene: TRBJ1-1; clone size: once; CDR3 protein: CASSLERDTEAFF; CDR3 DNA: TGTGCCAGCAGCCTCGAGCGTGACACTGAAGCTTTCTTT
V gene: TRBV6-1; D gene: TRBD1; J gene: TRBJ2-3; clone size: -; CDR3 protein: CASSVDRTTDTQYF; CDR3 DNA: TGTGCCAGCAGTGTGGACAGGACTACAGATACGCAGTATTTT